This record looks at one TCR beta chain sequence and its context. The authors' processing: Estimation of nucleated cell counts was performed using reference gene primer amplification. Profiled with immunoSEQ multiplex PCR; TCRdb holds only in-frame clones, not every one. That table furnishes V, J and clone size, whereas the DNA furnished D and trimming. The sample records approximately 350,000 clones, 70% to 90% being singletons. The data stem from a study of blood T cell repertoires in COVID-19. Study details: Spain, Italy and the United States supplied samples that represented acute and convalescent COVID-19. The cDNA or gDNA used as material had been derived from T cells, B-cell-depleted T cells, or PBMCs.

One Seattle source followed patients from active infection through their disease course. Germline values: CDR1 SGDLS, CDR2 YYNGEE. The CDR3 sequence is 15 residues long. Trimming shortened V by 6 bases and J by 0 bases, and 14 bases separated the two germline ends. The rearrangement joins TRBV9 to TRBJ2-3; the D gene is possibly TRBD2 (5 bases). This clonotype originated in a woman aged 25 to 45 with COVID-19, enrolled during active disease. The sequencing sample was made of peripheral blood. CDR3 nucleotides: TGTGCCAGCACCCCTAGCAGAACCAGCACAGATACGCAGTATTTT. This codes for CASTPSRTSTDTQYF.